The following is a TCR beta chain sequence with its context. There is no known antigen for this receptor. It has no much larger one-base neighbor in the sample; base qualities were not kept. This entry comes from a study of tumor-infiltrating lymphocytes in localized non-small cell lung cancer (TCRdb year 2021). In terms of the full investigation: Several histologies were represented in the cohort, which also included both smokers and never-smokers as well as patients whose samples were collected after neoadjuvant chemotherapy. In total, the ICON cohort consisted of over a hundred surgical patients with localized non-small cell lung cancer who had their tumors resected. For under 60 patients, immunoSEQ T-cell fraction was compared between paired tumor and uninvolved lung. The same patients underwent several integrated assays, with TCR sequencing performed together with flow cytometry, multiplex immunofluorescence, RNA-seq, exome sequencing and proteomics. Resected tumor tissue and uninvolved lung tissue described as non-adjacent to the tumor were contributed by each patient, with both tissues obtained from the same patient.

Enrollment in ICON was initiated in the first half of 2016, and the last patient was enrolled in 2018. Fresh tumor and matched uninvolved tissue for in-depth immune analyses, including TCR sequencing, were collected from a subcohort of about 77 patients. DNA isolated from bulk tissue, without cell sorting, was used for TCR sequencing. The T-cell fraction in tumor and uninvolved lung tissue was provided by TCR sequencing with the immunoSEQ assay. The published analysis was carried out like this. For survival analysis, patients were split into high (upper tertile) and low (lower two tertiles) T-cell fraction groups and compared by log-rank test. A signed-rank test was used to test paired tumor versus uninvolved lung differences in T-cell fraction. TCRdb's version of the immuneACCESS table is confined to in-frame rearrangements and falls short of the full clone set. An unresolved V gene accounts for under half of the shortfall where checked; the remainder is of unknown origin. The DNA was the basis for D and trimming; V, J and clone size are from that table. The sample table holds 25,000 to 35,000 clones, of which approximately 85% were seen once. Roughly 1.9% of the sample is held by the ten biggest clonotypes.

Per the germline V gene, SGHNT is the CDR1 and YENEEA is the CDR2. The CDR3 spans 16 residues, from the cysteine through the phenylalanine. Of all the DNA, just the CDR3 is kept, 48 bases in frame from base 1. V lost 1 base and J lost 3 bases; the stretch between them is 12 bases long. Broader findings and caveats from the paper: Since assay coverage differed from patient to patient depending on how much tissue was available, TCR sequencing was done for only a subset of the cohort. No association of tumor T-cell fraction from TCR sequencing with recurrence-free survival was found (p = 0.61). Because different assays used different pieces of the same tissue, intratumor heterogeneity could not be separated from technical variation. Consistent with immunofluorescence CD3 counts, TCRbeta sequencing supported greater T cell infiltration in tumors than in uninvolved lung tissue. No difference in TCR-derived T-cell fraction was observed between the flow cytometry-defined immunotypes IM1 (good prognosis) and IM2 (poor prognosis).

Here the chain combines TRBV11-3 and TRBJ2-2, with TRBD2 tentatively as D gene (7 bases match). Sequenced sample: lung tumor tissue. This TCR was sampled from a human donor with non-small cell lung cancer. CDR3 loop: CASSLVGGHYTGELFF. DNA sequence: TGTGCCAGCAGCTTAGTCGGGGGGCACTACACCGGGGAGCTGTTTTTT.